The clone carrying this T cell receptor (beta chain) has a handful of counts. This sample stems from a study of molecular identifiers for immune sequencing clone quantification. Using 10%, 30% or 50% RNA, naive CD8 libraries were derived from roughly 18,000 to 920,000 sorted cells. Previously described methods with listed TCR primers produced the bulk TCR libraries. A single record per CDR3 protein comes from TCRdb applying MiXCR to the PCR reads. The data show about 510,000 distinct CDR3 sequences, with roughly a fifth seen just once and approximately 0.8% held by the top ten. This CDR3 is built from 11 residues. Trimming removed 4 bases at V and 6 bases at J, with 7 bases between. Looked up from germline, CDR1 is KGHSH and CDR2 is LQKENI.

The chain couples TRBV18 to TRBJ2-7; no firm D call. The sequenced sample consisted of naive CD8+ T cells from blood, with Jurkat cell RNA spiked in. The subset was: FACS-sorted CD8+CD4-CCR7+CD45RA+ naive T cells. This receptor was obtained from a human donor in good health. Some libraries in this study had Jurkat cell RNA spiked in. DNA of the CDR3: TGTGCCAGCTCACGAGCCGCCGAGCAGTACTTC. It translates to CASSRAAEQYF.